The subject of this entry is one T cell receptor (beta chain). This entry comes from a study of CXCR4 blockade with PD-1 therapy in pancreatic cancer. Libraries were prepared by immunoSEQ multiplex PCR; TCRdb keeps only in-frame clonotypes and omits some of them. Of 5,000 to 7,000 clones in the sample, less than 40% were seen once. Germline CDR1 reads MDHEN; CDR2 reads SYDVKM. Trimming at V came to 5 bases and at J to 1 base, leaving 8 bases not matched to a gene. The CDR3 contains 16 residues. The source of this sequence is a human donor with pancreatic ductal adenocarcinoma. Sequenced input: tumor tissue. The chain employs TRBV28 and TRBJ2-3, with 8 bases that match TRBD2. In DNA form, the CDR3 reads TGTGCCAGCAGTGCACTAGCGGAGTCGCGCACAGATACGCAGTATTTT. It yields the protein CASSALAESRTDTQYF.